This T cell receptor beta chain stems from a study of T cells in Graves' hyperthyroidism and ophthalmopathy. RNA transcripts yielded amplified TCR beta CDR3 regions. The TCR CDR3 was amplified in a first-round RT-PCR using the HTBI primer set. MiXCR was run by TCRdb on the multiplex PCR reads, yielding one entry per CDR3 protein. The sample includes 350,000 to 400,000 distinct CDR3 sequences, under 15% of them seen just once. The CDR3 extends over 15 amino acids. CDR1 MDHEN and CDR2 SYDVKM come from the germline V gene. V lost 6 bases, J lost 10 bases, and 13 bases stayed unmatched. Study conclusions and caveats: In the blood, most expanded thyroid clonotypes above 0.001 appeared as well.

An absence of ophthalmopathy progression within 18 months meant stable Graves' hyperthyroidism. Based on clinical symptoms, serum thyroxine and TRAb, thyroid ultrasound and orbital computed tomography, diagnoses were reached. At least ten counts were recorded for this clonotype. Its antigen is unidentified. This TCR derives from a woman in her 30s with Graves' hyperthyroidism. V usage is TRBV28 and J usage is TRBJ2-1, with 9 positions matching TRBD1. Specimen: blood. This CDR3 reads CASSGATGGGQEQFF. The CDR3 nucleotides read TGTGCCAGCAGCGGAGCGACAGGGGGTGGGCAGGAGCAGTTCTTC.